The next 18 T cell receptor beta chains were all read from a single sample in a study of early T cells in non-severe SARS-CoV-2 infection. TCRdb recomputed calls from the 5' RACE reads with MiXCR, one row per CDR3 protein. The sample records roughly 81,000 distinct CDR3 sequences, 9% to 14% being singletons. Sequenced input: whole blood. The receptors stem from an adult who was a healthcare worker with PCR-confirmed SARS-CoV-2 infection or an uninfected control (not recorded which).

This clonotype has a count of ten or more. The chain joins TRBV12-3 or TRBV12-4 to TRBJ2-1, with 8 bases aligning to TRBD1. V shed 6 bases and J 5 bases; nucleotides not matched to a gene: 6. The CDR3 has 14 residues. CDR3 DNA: TGTGCCAGCAGCAAGGGACAGGTCCACAATGAGCAGTTCTTC. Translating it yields CASSKGQVHNEQFF.

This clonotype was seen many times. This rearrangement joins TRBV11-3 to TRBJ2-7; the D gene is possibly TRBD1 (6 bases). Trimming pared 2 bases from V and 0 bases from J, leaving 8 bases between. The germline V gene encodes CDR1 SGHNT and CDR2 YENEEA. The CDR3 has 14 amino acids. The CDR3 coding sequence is TGTGCCAGCAGCTTAACAGGGCCCTCCTACGAGCAGTACTTC. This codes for CASSLTGPSYEQYF. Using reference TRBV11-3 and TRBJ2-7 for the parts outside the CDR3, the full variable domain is EAGVVQSPRYKIIEKKQPVAFWCNPISGHNTLYWYLQNLGQGPELLIRYENEEAVDDSQLPKDRFSAERLKGVDSTLKIQPAELGDSAVYLCASSLTGPSYEQYFGPGTRLTVT.

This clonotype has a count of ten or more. CDR3 DNA: TGTGCCAGCAGTTTACGAGAGGGGGCTGGGCAGCCCCAGCATTTT. It specifies CASSLREGAGQPQHF. The chain is built from TRBV28 and TRBJ1-5; 7 bases match TRBD1. The CDR3 is made up of 15 amino acids. Trimming took 2 bases from V and 7 from J; bases not matched to a gene: 8. Germline V gene data show CDR1 as MDHEN and CDR2 as SYDVKM.

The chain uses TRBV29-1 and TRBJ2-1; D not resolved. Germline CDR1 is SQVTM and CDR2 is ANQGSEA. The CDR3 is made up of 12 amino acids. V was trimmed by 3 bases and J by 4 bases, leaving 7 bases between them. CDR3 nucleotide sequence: TGCAGCGTTGACCCAACATACAATGAGCAGTTCTTC. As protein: CSVDPTYNEQFF.

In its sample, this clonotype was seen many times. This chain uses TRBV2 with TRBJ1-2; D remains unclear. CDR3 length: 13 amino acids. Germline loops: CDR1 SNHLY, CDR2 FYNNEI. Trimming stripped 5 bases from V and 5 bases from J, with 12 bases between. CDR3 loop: CASSNGRRYGYTF. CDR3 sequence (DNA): TGTGCCAGCAGTAATGGACGGAGATATGGCTACACCTTC.

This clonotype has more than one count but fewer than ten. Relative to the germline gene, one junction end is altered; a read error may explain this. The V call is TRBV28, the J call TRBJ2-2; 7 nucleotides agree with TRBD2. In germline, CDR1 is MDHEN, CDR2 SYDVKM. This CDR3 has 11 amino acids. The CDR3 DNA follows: TGTGCCAGCAGTCCGGGGCGGGAGCGGTTTTTT. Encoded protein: CASSPGRERFF.

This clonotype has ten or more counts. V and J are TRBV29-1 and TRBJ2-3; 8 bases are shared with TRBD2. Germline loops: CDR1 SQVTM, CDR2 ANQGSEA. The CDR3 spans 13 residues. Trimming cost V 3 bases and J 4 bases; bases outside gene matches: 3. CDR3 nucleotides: TGCAGCGTTGAGACTAGCGCTGCAGATACGCAGTATTTT. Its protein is CSVETSAADTQYF.

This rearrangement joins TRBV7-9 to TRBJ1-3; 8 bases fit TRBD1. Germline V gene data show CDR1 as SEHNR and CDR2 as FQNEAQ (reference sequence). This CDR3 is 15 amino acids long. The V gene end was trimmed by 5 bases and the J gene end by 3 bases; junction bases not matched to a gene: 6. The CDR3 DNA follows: TGTGCCAGCAGCCAGCAGGGGGCGAGTGGAAACACCATATATTTT. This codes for CASSQQGASGNTIYF.

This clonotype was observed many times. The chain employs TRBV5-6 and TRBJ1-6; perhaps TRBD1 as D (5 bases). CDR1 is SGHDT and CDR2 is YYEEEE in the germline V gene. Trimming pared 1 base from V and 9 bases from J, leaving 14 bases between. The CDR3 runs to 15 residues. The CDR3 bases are TGTGCCAGCAGCTTGCGGCCTGGTGACAGTTCACCCCTCCACTTT. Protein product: CASSLRPGDSSPLHF.

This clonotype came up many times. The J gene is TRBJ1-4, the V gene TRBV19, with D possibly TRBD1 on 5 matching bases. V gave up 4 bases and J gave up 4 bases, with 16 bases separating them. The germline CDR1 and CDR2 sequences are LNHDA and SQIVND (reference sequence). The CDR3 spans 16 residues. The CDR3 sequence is CASSTPSGGYNEKLFF. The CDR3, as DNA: TGTGCCAGTAGTACCCCCTCGGGGGGGTATAATGAAAAACTGTTTTTT.

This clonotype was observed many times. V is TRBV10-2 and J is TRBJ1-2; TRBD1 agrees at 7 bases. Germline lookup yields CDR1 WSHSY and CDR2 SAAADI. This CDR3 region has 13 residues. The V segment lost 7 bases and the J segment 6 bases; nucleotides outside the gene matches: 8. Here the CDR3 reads CASTIDRVHGYTF. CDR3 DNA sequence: TGCGCCAGCACCATCGACAGGGTCCATGGCTACACCTTC.

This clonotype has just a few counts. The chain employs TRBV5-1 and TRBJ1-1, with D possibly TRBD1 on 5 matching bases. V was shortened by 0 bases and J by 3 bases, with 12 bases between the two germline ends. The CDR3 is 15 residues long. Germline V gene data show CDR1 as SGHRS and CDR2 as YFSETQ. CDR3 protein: CASSLEAGWDTEAFF. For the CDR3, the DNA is TGCGCCAGCAGCTTGGAGGCAGGGTGGGACACTGAAGCTTTCTTT.

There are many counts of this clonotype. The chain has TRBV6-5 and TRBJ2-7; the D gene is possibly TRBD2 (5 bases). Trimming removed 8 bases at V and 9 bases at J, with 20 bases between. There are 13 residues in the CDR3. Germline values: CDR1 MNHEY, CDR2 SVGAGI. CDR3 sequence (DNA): TGTGCCAGCCCCCAAACATACGGGATTATGCAGTACTTC. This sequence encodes CASPQTYGIMQYF.

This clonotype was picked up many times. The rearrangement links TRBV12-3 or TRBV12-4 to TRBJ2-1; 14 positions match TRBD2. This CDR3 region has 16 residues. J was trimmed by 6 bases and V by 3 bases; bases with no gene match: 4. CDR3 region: CASSLGTSGSSNEQFF. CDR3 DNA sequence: TGTGCCAGCAGTTTGGGGACTAGCGGGAGTTCCAATGAGCAGTTCTTC.

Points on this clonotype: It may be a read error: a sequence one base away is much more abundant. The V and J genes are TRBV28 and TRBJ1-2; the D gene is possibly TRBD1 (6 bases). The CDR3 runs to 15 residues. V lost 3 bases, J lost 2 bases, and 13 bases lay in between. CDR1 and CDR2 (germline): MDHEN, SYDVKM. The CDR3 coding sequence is TGTGCCAGCAGTTTTCCCCGACAGGTGAACTATGGCTACACCTTC. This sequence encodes CASSFPRQVNYGYTF.

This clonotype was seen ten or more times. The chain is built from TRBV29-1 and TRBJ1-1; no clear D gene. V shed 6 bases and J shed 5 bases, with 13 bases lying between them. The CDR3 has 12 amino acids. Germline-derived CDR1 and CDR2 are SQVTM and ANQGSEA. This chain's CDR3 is CSVATGWTEAFF. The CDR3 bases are TGCAGCGTAGCGACGGGCTGGACTGAAGCTTTCTTT.

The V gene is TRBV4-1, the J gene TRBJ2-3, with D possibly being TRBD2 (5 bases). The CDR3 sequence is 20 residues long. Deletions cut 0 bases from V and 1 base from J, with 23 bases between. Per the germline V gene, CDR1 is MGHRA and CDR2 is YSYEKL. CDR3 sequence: CASSQDPGTLVVARTDTQYF. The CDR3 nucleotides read TGCGCCAGCAGCCAAGATCCGGGAACCCTCGTAGTGGCACGCACAGATACGCAGTATTTT.

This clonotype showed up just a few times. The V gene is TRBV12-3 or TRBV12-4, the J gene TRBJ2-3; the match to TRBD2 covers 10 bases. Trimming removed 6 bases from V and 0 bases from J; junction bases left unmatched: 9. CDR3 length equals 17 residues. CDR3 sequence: CASSRLKLAGSTDTQYF. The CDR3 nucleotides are TGTGCCAGCAGCCGTCTAAAACTAGCGGGGAGCACAGATACGCAGTATTTT.